This T cell receptor (beta chain) was documented in a study of cytomegalovirus exposure and HLA in healthy donors. This CDR3 region has 14 residues. Looked up from germline, CDR1 is SGHVS and CDR2 is FQNEAQ. V lost 3 bases to trimming and J lost 2 bases; unmatched junction nucleotides: 0. Both 60 Vbeta primers and 13 Jbeta primers went into the PCR. Generated by immunoSEQ multiplex PCR, the TCRdb table keeps only in-frame clones and is missing some. The table has over 100,000 clones, around 74% seen once; the top ten hold 6.6%. Sequencing used PBMCs. The V and J genes are TRBV7-8 and TRBJ1-5, with TRBD1 matching 8 bases. This TCR derives from a middle-aged man in good health and CMV-seropositive. The CDR3 is CASSLDRGNQPQHF. The DNA for the CDR3 is TGTGCCAGCAGCTTGGACAGGGGCAATCAGCCCCAGCATTTT.